The rows below give T cell receptor beta chains drawn from one sample of a study of human T cells and chemical hapten exposure. MiXCR was run by TCRdb on the 5' RACE reads, yielding one entry per CDR3 protein. Of roughly 120,000 distinct CDR3 sequences listed, around 20% are singletons. These receptors originate from a human donor in good health. Both conserved end residues are part of each CDR3. A D gene is named only where the DNA matches it firmly. Rows give clone size only sometimes, using once, few, many, or a class for an expanded clone.

size	V	D	J	DNA	CDR3
NA	TRBV18	NA	TRBJ2-7	TGTGCCAGCTCACCGGGACAAAGTTTGACCTACGAGCAGTACTTC	CASSPGQSLTYEQYF
NA	TRBV12-3/TRBV12-4	NA	TRBJ2-1	TGTGCCAGCAGTCCAGAGGCGCCCGATGAGCAGTTCTTC	CASSPEAPDEQFF
NA	TRBV7-9	TRBD1	TRBJ2-7	TGTGCCAGCAGCACCGACAGGGCTTGGCAGTACTTC	CASSTDRAWQYF
NA	TRBV6-5	TRBD1	TRBJ2-2	TGTGCCAGCAGGGGCTGGGGACAGGGGAATACCGGGGAGCTGTTTTTT	CASRGWGQGNTGELFF
NA	TRBV4-1	TRBD2	TRBJ2-1	TGCGCCAGCAGCCCAACTAGCGTGTCCTACAATGAGCAGTTCTTC	CASSPTSVSYNEQFF
NA	TRBV12-3/TRBV12-4	NA	TRBJ1-1	TGTGCCAGCAGTTTGACAGCGAACACTGAAGCTTTCTTT	CASSLTANTEAFF
NA	TRBV5-8	TRBD1	TRBJ2-7	TGTGCCAGCAGCTCCGACAGGGGGTGGGAGCAGTACTTC	CASSSDRGWEQYF
few	TRBV29-1	NA	TRBJ2-7	TGCAGCGTTGTGAAGGGGTCGGGGACCTACGAGCAGTACTTC	CSVVKGSGTYEQYF
few	TRBV20-1	TRBD2	TRBJ2-7	TGCAGTGCTAGAGCCCCTAGCGGTTACGAGCAGTACTTC	CSARAPSGYEQYF
NA	TRBV7-3	TRBD1	TRBJ2-7	TGTGCCAGCAGCTCCGACAGGGGATACGAGCAGTACTTC	CASSSDRGYEQYF